Here is one T cell receptor (beta chain) with its context. The record originates from a study of tumor-infiltrating lymphocytes in primary liver carcinoma. For each extraction, RNA and DNA were obtained together from around 20-30 mg of unsorted bulk tissue. V gave up 3 bases and J gave up 2 bases, with 15 bases separating them. The CDR3 sequence is 16 residues long. Germline CDR1 reads PRHDT; CDR2 reads FYEKMQ (reference sequence). Using a constant-region primer together with ProtoScript II reverse transcriptase, TCR beta cDNA was made from around 0.55 ug of total RNA. Three nested multiplex PCR rounds, a slightly modified ARM-PCR, produced the libraries for TCR beta. The first two PCR rounds used TRBV1-TRBV30 primers with a Cbeta primer, approximately 9 cycles each. TCRdb fed the multiplex PCR reads into MiXCR, producing one record per CDR3 protein. The data hold approximately 110,000 distinct CDR3 sequences, with about four fifths observed a single time.

The sample taken for sequencing was liver tumor tissue from sampling region 3. Subset described: tumor region T3, left-lateral pole. The chain has TRBV13 and TRBJ2-3; no clear D. The sequence was collected from a man aged 40-50 years with primary liver carcinoma and hepatitis B virus infection. This chain's CDR3 is CASSFLPRQSTDTQYF. The CDR3 bases are TGTGCCAGCAGCTTTCTTCCGCGTCAATCCACAGATACGCAGTATTTT.